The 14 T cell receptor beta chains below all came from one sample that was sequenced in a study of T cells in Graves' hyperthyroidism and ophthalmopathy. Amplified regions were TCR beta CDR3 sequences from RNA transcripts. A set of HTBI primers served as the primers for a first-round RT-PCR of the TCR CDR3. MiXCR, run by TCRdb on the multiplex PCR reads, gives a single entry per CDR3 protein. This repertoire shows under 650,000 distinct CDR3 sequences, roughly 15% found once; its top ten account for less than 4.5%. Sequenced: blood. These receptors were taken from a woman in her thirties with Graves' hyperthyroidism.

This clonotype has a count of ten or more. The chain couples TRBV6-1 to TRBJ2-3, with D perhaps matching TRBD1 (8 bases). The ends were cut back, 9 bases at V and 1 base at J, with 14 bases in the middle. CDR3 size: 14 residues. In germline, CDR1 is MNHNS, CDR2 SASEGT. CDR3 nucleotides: TGTGCCAGTAAAACAGGGGGGGGCACAGATACGCAGTATTTT. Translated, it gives CASKTGGGTDTQYF.

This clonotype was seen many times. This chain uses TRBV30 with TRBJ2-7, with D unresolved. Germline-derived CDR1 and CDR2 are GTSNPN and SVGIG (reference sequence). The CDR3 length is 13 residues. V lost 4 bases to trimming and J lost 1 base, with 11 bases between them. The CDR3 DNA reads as TGTGCCTGGAAACGGACGCATTCCTACGAGCAGTACTTC. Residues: CAWKRTHSYEQYF.

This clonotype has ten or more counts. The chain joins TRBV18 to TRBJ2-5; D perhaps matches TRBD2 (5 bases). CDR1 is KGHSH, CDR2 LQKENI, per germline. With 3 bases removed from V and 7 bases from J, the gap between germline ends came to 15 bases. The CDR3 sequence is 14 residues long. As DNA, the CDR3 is TGTGCCAGCTCACCGGGAGTGGAATCGGGGACCCAGTACTTC. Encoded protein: CASSPGVESGTQYF.

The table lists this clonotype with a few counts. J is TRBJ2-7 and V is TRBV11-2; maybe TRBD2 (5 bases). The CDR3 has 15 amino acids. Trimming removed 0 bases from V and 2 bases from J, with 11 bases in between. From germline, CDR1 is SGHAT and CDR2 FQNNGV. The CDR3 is CASSLEGGPPYEQYF. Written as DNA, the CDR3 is TGTGCCAGCAGCTTAGAAGGAGGACCCCCCTACGAGCAGTACTTC.

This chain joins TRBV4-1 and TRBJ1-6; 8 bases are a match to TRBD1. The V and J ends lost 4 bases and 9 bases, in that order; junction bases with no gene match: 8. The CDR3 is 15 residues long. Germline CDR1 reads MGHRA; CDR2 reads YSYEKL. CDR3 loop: CASSRVDRVRSPLHF. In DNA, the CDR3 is TGCGCCAGCAGCCGGGTGGACAGGGTCCGTTCACCCCTCCACTTT.

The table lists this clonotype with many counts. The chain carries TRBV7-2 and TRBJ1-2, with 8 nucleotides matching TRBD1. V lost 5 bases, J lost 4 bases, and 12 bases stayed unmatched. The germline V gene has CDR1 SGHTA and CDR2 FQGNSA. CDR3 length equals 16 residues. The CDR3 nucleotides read TGTGCCAGCAGCCCGCAGGGGGCGCAGGGTGGCTATGGCTACACCTTC. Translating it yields CASSPQGAQGGYGYTF.

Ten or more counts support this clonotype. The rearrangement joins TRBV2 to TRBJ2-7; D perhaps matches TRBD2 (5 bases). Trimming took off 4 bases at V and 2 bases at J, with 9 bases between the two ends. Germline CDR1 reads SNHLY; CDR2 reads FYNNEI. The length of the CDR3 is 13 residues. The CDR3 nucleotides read TGTGCCAGCAGTGGAGGGATTACCTACGAGCAGTACTTC. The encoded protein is CASSGGITYEQYF.

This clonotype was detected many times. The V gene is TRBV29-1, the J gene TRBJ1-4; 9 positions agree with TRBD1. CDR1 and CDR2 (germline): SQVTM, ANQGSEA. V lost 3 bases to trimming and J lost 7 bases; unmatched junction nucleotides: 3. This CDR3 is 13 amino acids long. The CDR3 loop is CSVETGGGEKLFF. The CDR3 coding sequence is TGCAGCGTTGAGACAGGGGGGGGTGAAAAACTGTTTTTT.

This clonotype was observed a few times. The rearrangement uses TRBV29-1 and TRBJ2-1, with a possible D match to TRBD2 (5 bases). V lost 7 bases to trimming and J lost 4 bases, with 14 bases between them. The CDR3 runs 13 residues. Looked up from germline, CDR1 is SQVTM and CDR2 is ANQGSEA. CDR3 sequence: CSGAGLGYNEQFF. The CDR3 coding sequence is TGCAGCGGGGCAGGACTGGGATACAATGAGCAGTTCTTC.

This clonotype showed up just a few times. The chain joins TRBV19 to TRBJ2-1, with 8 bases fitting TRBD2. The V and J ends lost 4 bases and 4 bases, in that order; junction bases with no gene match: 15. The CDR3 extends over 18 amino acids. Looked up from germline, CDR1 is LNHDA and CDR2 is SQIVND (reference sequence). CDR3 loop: CASSTGRGFNLLYNEQFF. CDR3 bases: TGTGCCAGTAGTACCGGGAGGGGGTTCAACCTACTATACAATGAGCAGTTCTTC.

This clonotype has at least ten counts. As DNA, the CDR3 is TGTGCCAGCAGCCTCCTGTCGGGGGCTTCCGAAGCTTTCTTT. The encoded protein is CASSLLSGASEAFF. The chain combines TRBV11-2 with TRBJ1-1, with D perhaps TRBD1 (6 bases). The CDR3 extends over 14 amino acids. Germline values: CDR1 SGHAT, CDR2 FQNNGV. Trimming cost V 5 bases and J 8 bases, with 18 bases left between them.

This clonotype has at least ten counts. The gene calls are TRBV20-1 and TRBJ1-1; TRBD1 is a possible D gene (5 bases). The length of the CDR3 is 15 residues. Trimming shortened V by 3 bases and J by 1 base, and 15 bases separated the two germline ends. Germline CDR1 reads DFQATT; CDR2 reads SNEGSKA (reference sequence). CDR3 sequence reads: CSASRTRASNTEAFF. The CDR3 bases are TGCAGTGCTAGTCGGACAAGGGCGTCGAACACTGAAGCTTTCTTT.

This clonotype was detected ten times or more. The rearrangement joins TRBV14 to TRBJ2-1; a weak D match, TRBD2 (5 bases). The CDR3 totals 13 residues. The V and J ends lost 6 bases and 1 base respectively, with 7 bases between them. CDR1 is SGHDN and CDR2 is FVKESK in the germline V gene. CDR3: CASSRGSYNEQFF. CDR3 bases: TGTGCCAGCAGTCGAGGGTCCTACAATGAGCAGTTCTTC.

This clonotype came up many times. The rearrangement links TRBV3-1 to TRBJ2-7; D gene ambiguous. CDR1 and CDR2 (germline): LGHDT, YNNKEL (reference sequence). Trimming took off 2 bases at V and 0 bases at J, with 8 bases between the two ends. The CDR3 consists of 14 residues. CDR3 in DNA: TGTGCCAGCAGCCAACTTGGGTTCTCCTACGAGCAGTACTTC. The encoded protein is CASSQLGFSYEQYF.